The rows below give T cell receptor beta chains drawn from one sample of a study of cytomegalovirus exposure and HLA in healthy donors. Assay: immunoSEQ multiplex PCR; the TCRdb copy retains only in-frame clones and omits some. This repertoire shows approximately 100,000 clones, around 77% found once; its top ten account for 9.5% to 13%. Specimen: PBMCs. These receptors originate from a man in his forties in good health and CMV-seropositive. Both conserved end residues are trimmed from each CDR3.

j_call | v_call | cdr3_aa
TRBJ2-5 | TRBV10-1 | ASSSGALGETQY
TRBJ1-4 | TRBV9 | ASSAVRGDTEYEKLF
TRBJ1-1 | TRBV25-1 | ASSDTGGANTEAF
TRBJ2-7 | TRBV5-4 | ASSFDSVNSYEQY
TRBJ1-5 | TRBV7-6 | ASSPEGTGNQPQH
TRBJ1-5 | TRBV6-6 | ASSYLGSDQPQH
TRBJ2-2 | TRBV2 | ASRWDSSGELF
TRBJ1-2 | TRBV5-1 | ASSLAPGQGLDYGYT
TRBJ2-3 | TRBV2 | ASRWTGSTDTQY
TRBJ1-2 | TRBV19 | ASSTRGTFYGYT
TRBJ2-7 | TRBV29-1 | SVGQGQGPYEQY
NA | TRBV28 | ASSFGGNSYEQY
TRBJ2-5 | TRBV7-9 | ASSSGLAGGSYQETQY
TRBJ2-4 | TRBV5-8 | ASSLSLIAAAKNIQY
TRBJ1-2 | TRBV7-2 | ASSLVWADYGYT
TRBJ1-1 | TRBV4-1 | ASSQDLAAGGIEAF
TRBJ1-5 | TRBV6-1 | ASSVTAPGPQH